The rows below give T cell receptor beta chains drawn from one sample of a study of CD8 T cells in Susac syndrome. TCRdb itself ran the immunoSEQ multiplex PCR reads through MiXCR, one entry per CDR3 protein. The sample lists about 440,000 distinct CDR3 sequences, roughly 85% occurring once. The sequenced sample consisted of CD8+ T cells from PBMCs. The receptor source for this set is a human donor with multiple sclerosis. CDR3s include the opening cysteine and the closing phenylalanine or tryptophan.

V gene: TRBV28
J gene: TRBJ2-7
CDR3 protein: CASRTDSRIDEQYF

V gene: TRBV27
J gene: TRBJ2-7
CDR3 protein: CASSHLGGSSYEQYF

V gene: TRBV7-9
J gene: TRBJ2-7
CDR3 protein: CASSLRQGGTYEQYF

V gene: TRBV6-1
J gene: TRBJ1-2
CDR3 protein: CASSDFPISNYGYTF

V gene: TRBV18
J gene: TRBJ2-1
CDR3 protein: CASSPGLAGADNEQFF

V gene: TRBV27
J gene: TRBJ2-1
CDR3 protein: CASSLWQGASWNEQFF

V gene: TRBV12-5
J gene: TRBJ1-1
CDR3 protein: CASGTGGANTEAFF

V gene: TRBV6-5
J gene: TRBJ1-2
CDR3 protein: CASSPPDREYGYTF

V gene: TRBV6-4
J gene: TRBJ1-5
CDR3 protein: CASRNRTEELFYSNQPQHF

V gene: TRBV3-1
J gene: TRBJ1-3
CDR3 protein: CASSQGEGAPTGNTIYF

V gene: TRBV28
J gene: TRBJ2-7
CDR3 protein: CASSFSVAYEQYF

V gene: TRBV12-3/TRBV12-4
J gene: TRBJ2-1
CDR3 protein: CASSLGQGGDEQFF

V gene: TRBV2
J gene: TRBJ1-1
CDR3 protein: CASSDGQGRTEAFF

V gene: TRBV4-2
J gene: TRBJ2-1
CDR3 protein: CASSQDVADNEQFF

V gene: TRBV4-1
J gene: TRBJ1-4
CDR3 protein: CASSQVGLGPEEKLFF

V gene: TRBV28
J gene: TRBJ2-3
CDR3 protein: CASSSTGDTQYF

V gene: TRBV6-5
J gene: TRBJ1-1
CDR3 protein: CASSYPGQLNTEAFF

V gene: TRBV6-4
J gene: TRBJ2-1
CDR3 protein: CASSPGTSGEQFF

V gene: TRBV11-2
J gene: TRBJ2-5
CDR3 protein: CASSPLGGQETQYF

V gene: TRBV28
J gene: TRBJ2-3
CDR3 protein: CASSLGPRRAVEDTQYF

V gene: TRBV3-1
J gene: TRBJ2-7
CDR3 protein: CASSPQVFPGTTYEQYF

V gene: TRBV7-9
J gene: TRBJ2-3
CDR3 protein: CASTQTDRGVTDTQYF

V gene: TRBV3-1
J gene: TRBJ2-1
CDR3 protein: CASSPHGESGGYNEQFF

V gene: TRBV7-6
J gene: TRBJ1-2
CDR3 protein: CASSLVPGDDYGYTF

V gene: TRBV6-5
J gene: TRBJ1-1
CDR3 protein: CASSYSGQDTEAFF

V gene: TRBV4-1
J gene: TRBJ1-6
CDR3 protein: CASSQEDRVYSPLHF

V gene: TRBV4-1
J gene: TRBJ1-2
CDR3 protein: CASSGLIYGYTF

V gene: TRBV5-6
J gene: TRBJ2-7
CDR3 protein: CASSLEGELAGSYEQYF

V gene: TRBV12-3/TRBV12-4
J gene: TRBJ1-1
CDR3 protein: CASSFISQIFEAFF

V gene: TRBV11-2
J gene: TRBJ1-1
CDR3 protein: CASSRWDARDRPGTEAFF

V gene: TRBV28
J gene: TRBJ2-7
CDR3 protein: CASSFGDSYYEQYF

V gene: TRBV4-1
J gene: TRBJ2-1
CDR3 protein: CASSQGSSGEQFF

V gene: TRBV20-1
J gene: TRBJ2-7
CDR3 protein: CSARGRDTIYEQYF

V gene: TRBV5-5
J gene: TRBJ2-5
CDR3 protein: CASLRQAYQETQYF

V gene: TRBV4-1
J gene: TRBJ2-5
CDR3 protein: CASSLAGVEETQYF

V gene: TRBV5-6
J gene: TRBJ1-5
CDR3 protein: CASSLGEGYSNQPQHF

V gene: TRBV7-8
J gene: TRBJ2-3
CDR3 protein: CATGRGPKRKGADTQYF

V gene: TRBV2
J gene: TRBJ1-1
CDR3 protein: CASSDQGGAFF

V gene: TRBV24-1
J gene: TRBJ2-2
CDR3 protein: CATSKQGSTGELFF

V gene: TRBV27
J gene: TRBJ2-3
CDR3 protein: CASSLGSSGRWDTQYF